This paragraph reports one T cell receptor (beta chain). This sample was included in a study of blood T cell repertoires in COVID-19. The CDR3 runs to 16 residues. V lost 5 bases to trimming and J lost 2 bases, with 19 bases between them. CDR1 SGHDT and CDR2 YYEEEE come from the germline V gene. Data came from immunoSEQ multiplex PCR; TCRdb stores just in-frame clones and leaves some out. Of around 200,000 clones in the sample, less than 90% are singletons; the top ten hold 3.1%. This clonotype was sampled from a woman between 45 and 60 years old in a cohort exposed to, infected with or recovered from COVID-19 (not recorded which). Sequenced: PBMCs or T cells enriched from blood (not recorded which). The chain joins TRBV5-6 to TRBJ1-2; D is undetermined. Here the CDR3 reads CASSYTRVGYNYGYTF. The CDR3 nucleotides read TGTGCCAGCAGTTACACGCGGGTGGGCTACAACTATGGCTACACCTTC.